Presented here are 25 T cell receptor beta chains from one specimen sequenced in a study of a mutant IDH1 vaccine in newly diagnosed glioma (dated by TCRdb to about 2021). Library method: the immunoSEQ multiplex PCR assay. This is the immuneACCESS table as TCRdb keeps it, with only in-frame sequences that have V and J called. A part of the clones is gone; compared with another copy, unresolved V genes explain less than half, and the rest is unexplained. Here the sample has roughly 130,000 clones; just under 80% occur a single time. The ten biggest clones cover 4.5% to 7% of the sample. What these receptors recognize is not known. The sample's time point label, decoded: week 11, during vaccination. A 20-mer mutant IDH1 peptide at 300 micrograms in Montanide made up each vaccine dose, which was injected subcutaneously together with topical imiquimod. The source was PBMCs, collected from a glioma patient whose treatment included an IDH1 peptide vaccine. The receptors stem from a man between 40 and 49 years old with glioma.

The chain combines TRBV5-1 with TRBJ1-1; tentative D call: TRBD1 (5 bases). CDR1 and CDR2 from the germline V gene are SGHRS and YFSETQ. Trimming took off 7 bases at V and 5 bases at J, with 15 bases between the two ends. The CDR3 is 13 residues long. The CDR3 sequence is CASSAWGRTEAFF. The CDR3 nucleotides read TGCGCCAGCTCTGCATGGGGGAGAACTGAAGCTTTCTTT.

J is TRBJ2-1 and V is TRBV7-2, with a tentative D call TRBD2 (5 bases). The CDR3 runs to 15 residues. Germline-derived CDR1 and CDR2 are SGHTA and FQGNSA. The V and J ends lost 3 bases and 4 bases respectively, with 13 bases between them. The CDR3 loop reads CASSLDWGVYNEQFF. The CDR3 DNA is TGTGCCAGCAGCTTGGACTGGGGAGTTTACAATGAGCAGTTCTTC.

This chain joins TRBV29-1 and TRBJ2-5; D is perhaps TRBD1 or TRBD2 (5 bases each). Deletions cut 7 bases from V and 5 bases from J, with 17 bases between. Germline CDR1 SQVTM, CDR2 ANQGSEA. The CDR3 loop spans 13 amino acids. For the CDR3, the DNA is TGCAGCGCTCCCGGGGCGAGGAGTGAGACCCAGTACTTC. Amino acid sequence: CSAPGARSETQYF.

The gene calls are TRBV28 and TRBJ2-1; weak D call: TRBD1 (5 bases). Germline CDR1 is MDHEN and CDR2 is SYDVKM. The V and J ends lost 6 bases and 2 bases respectively, with 14 bases between them. CDR3 length: 15 amino acids. Written as DNA, the CDR3 is TGTGCCAGCAGCCAGTTGGGGCCCCCCTACAATGAGCAGTTCTTC. The encoded protein is CASSQLGPPYNEQFF.

The chain recombines TRBV7-3 with TRBJ2-5; TRBD2 matches at 7 bases. The V segment lost 4 bases and the J segment 5 bases; nucleotides outside the gene matches: 10. Germline V CDR1 and CDR2: SGHTA, FQGTGA. This CDR3 is 15 amino acids long. The CDR3 nucleotides read TGTGCCAGCAGCTCACAAGGCGGGAGAATGGAGACCCAGTACTTC. Amino acid sequence: CASSSQGGRMETQYF.

The chain has TRBV6-6 and TRBJ1-4, with D hard to call. The ends were cut back, 6 bases at V and 8 bases at J, with 10 bases in the middle. CDR1 and CDR2 (germline): MNHNY, SVGAGI (reference sequence). This CDR3 is 12 amino acids long. CDR3 in amino acids: CASRSSGEKLFF. As DNA, the CDR3 is TGTGCCAGCAGGTCGTCGGGAGAAAAACTGTTTTTT.

V and J are TRBV5-1 and TRBJ2-3; D is uncertain. This CDR3 has 12 residues. Trimming pared 0 bases from V and 6 bases from J, leaving 5 bases between. Germline V CDR1 and CDR2: SGHRS, YFSETQ. This CDR3 is CASSLVVDTQYF. Here the CDR3 DNA reads TGCGCCAGCAGCTTGGTGGTGGATACGCAGTATTTT.

The chain couples TRBV7-6 to TRBJ2-7, with D possibly TRBD1 on 6 matching bases. This CDR3 spans 13 amino acids. V was shortened by 1 base and J by 4 bases, with 8 bases between the two germline ends. The germline V gene has CDR1 SGHVS and CDR2 FNYEAQ. CDR3 in DNA: TGTGCCAGCAGCTTAGGCAGGGGTTACGAGCAGTACTTC. Protein product: CASSLGRGYEQYF.

The V gene is TRBV7-2, the J gene TRBJ2-7; 12 bases fit TRBD2. Germline V gene data show CDR1 as SGHTA and CDR2 as FQGNSA. The CDR3 consists of 17 residues. The trim removed 1 base at V and 3 bases at J, leaving 7 bases unmatched. Here the CDR3 reads CASSLGASGRAGYEQYF. The CDR3 coding sequence is TGTGCCAGCAGCTTAGGGGCTAGCGGGAGGGCCGGCTACGAGCAGTACTTC.

The genes are TRBV9 and TRBJ2-2; 8 nucleotides line up with TRBD1. This CDR3 has 15 amino acids. Germline loops: CDR1 SGDLS, CDR2 YYNGEE. Germline trimming cut 2 bases from V and 3 bases from J; bases unmatched to any gene: 3. The DNA for the CDR3 is TGTGCCAGCAGCGTCCGACAGGGGTACACCGGGGAGCTGTTTTTT. It encodes CASSVRQGYTGELFF.

The rearrangement joins TRBV7-2 to TRBJ2-5, with D possibly being TRBD1 or TRBD2 (6 bases each). The V end was cut by 1 base, the J end by 6 bases, with 18 bases between. Germline V CDR1 and CDR2: SGHTA, FQGNSA. The CDR3 is 16 residues long. The CDR3 loop reads CASSLDSGGLRQTQYF. DNA of the CDR3: TGTGCCAGCAGCTTAGATTCCGGGGGCCTTAGACAGACCCAGTACTTC.

This chain uses TRBV7-2 with TRBJ2-1; D is unclear. Trimming removed 4 bases at V and 5 bases at J, with 9 bases between. This CDR3 has 13 amino acids. Germline CDR1 and CDR2: SGHTA and FQGNSA. CDR3 DNA sequence: TGTGCCAGCAGCTGGTCCCGTAACAATGAGCAGTTCTTC. As protein: CASSWSRNNEQFF.

The chain recombines TRBV7-2 with TRBJ2-1; no firm D call. The CDR3 has 16 amino acids. In germline, CDR1 is SGHTA, CDR2 FQGNSA. The germline V and J ends were trimmed by 3 bases and 7 bases, with 19 bases remaining between them. In nucleotides, the CDR3 is TGTGCCAGCAGCTTGGCGCCCCGGTCAGGCGGTAATGAGCAGTTCTTC. It codes for CASSLAPRSGGNEQFF. The whole variable domain, filled in from reference TRBV7-2 and TRBJ2-1, reads GAGVSQSPSNKVTEKGKDVELRCDPISGHTALYWYRQSLGQGLEFLIYFQGNSAPDKSGLPSDRFSAERTGGSVSTLTIQRTQQEDSAVYLCASSLAPRSGGNEQFFGPGTRLTVL.

This chain connects TRBV2 to TRBJ2-2; the match to TRBD1 covers 7 bases. Per the germline V gene, CDR1 is SNHLY and CDR2 is FYNNEI. The V gene end was trimmed by 5 bases and the J gene end by 2 bases; junction bases not matched to a gene: 5. CDR3 length: 15 residues. The CDR3 here is CASSKTGSNTGELFF. The DNA for the CDR3 is TGTGCCAGCAGTAAGACAGGGTCAAACACCGGGGAGCTGTTTTTT.

The chain employs TRBV5-5 and TRBJ2-5; TRBD2 is a possible D gene (6 bases). Germline lookup yields CDR1 SGHKS and CDR2 YYEKEE (reference sequence). Trimming shortened V by 4 bases and J by 4 bases, and 14 bases separated the two germline ends. CDR3 length: 14 residues. The CDR3 region is CASSTGTLGETQYF. The DNA of the CDR3 is TGTGCCAGCAGCACCGGGACTCTAGGAGAGACCCAGTACTTC. Variable domain in full (rest from reference TRBV5-5 and TRBJ2-5): DAGVTQSPTHLIKTRGQQVTLRCSPISGHKSVSWYQQVLGQGPQFIFQYYEKEERGRGNFPDRFSARQFPNYSSELNVNALLLGDSALYLCASSTGTLGETQYFGPGTRLLVL.

This clone was observed a few times. The V call is TRBV4-2, the J call TRBJ2-1; 13 nucleotides match TRBD2. CDR3 size: 14 residues. Germline V CDR1 and CDR2: LGHNA, YNFKEQ. The J segment lost 7 bases and the V segment lost 4 bases, leaving 1 base of the junction unmatched. The CDR3 bases are TGTGCCAGCAGCCTGACTAGCGGGAGGAATGAGCAGTTCTTC. Translation gives CASSLTSGRNEQFF.

The CDR3 nucleotides read TGTGCCAGTAGCCCCCTGGATCAGCCCCAGCATTTT. It codes for CASSPLDQPQHF. The chain recombines TRBV19 with TRBJ1-5; no clear D. The CDR3 is made up of 12 amino acids. Trimming shortened V by 6 bases and J by 5 bases, and 8 bases separated the two germline ends. CDR1 and CDR2 from the germline V gene are LNHDA and SQIVND (reference sequence).

The chain links TRBV4-1 to TRBJ2-1; D possibly corresponds to TRBD2 (6 bases). The CDR3 covers 17 residues. Germline-derived CDR1 and CDR2 are MGHRA and YSYEKL. The V gene lost 4 bases and the J gene lost 8 bases, with 24 bases spanning the gap. The CDR3, as DNA: TGCGCCAGCAGCCTTTGGGCCGGGACTTCTTATCGGGATGAGCAGTTCTTC. Its translation is CASSLWAGTSYRDEQFF.

The chain is built from TRBV18 and TRBJ2-7, with a tentative D call TRBD1 (6 bases). CDR3 size: 14 residues. V was shortened by 3 bases and J by 2 bases, with 11 bases between the two germline ends. Germline loops: CDR1 KGHSH, CDR2 LQKENI. The CDR3 reads CASSPGQRPYEQYF. The CDR3 DNA reads as TGTGCCAGCTCACCCGGACAGAGACCCTACGAGCAGTACTTC.

V gene TRBV5-4 combines with J gene TRBJ2-5; D perhaps matches TRBD2 (6 bases). Germline-derived CDR1 and CDR2 are SGHNT and YYREEE (reference sequence). The CDR3 extends over 13 amino acids. Trimming stripped 4 bases from V and 3 bases from J, with 10 bases between. CDR3 amino acids: CASSKRTKETQYF. As DNA, the CDR3 is TGTGCCAGCAGCAAACGGACTAAAGAGACCCAGTACTTC.

This chain links TRBV19 with TRBJ1-1; the D is unclear. The CDR3 contains 14 residues. Germline values: CDR1 LNHDA, CDR2 SQIVND (reference sequence). Trimming pared 3 bases from V and 6 bases from J, leaving 14 bases between. The CDR3 reads CASSIGSGRAEAFF. For the CDR3, the DNA is TGTGCCAGTAGTATCGGCTCCGGTCGGGCTGAAGCTTTCTTT.

The chain is built from TRBV5-6 and TRBJ1-1; a possible D gene is TRBD1 (5 bases). The CDR3 is 12 residues long. V was cut by 2 bases and J by 4 bases, with 6 bases left in between. The V gene's germline CDR1 is SGHDT and CDR2 YYEEEE. The CDR3 nucleotides read TGTGCCAGCAGCTTTCAGGGCACTGAAGCTTTCTTT. Translated, it gives CASSFQGTEAFF.

The rearrangement uses TRBV6-6 and TRBJ1-2; perhaps TRBD1 as D (6 bases). CDR1 and CDR2 from the germline V gene are MNHNY and SVGAGI (reference sequence). The CDR3 is made up of 14 amino acids. The ends were cut back, 5 bases at V and 4 bases at J, with 14 bases in the middle. The CDR3 is CASSRPDSIYGYTF. The CDR3 nucleotides are TGTGCCAGCAGTCGACCGGACAGCATCTATGGCTACACCTTC.

The chain links TRBV27 to TRBJ1-2; D remains unclear. This CDR3 spans 14 amino acids. Trimming shortened V by 6 bases and J by 1 base, and 12 bases separated the two germline ends. CDR1 MNHEY and CDR2 SMNVEV come from the germline V gene (reference sequence). This CDR3 is CASSGSRGNYGYTF. The CDR3 DNA sequence: TGTGCCAGCAGCGGGTCGCGGGGTAACTATGGCTACACCTTC.

The V gene is TRBV18, the J gene TRBJ2-2, with TRBD1 matching over 10 bases. CDR1 and CDR2 (germline): KGHSH, LQKENI. This CDR3 is built from 15 residues. The V segment lost 2 bases and the J segment 4 bases; nucleotides outside the gene matches: 1. The CDR3 protein is CASSPRTGGTGELFF. The CDR3 DNA follows: TGTGCCAGCTCACCAAGGACAGGGGGCACCGGGGAGCTGTTTTTT. The full variable domain, in which reference TRBV18 and TRBJ2-2 provide the parts outside the CDR3, is NAGVMQNPRHLVRRRGQEARLRCSPMKGHSHVYWYRQLPEEGLKFMVYLQKENIIDESGMPKERFSAEFPKEGPSILRIQQVVRGDSAAYFCASSPRTGGTGELFFGEGSRLTVL.